Each of the 15 T cell receptor beta chains below was sequenced from the same sample in a study of identical twins. TCRdb fed the 5' RACE reads into MiXCR, producing one record per CDR3 protein. The sample has roughly 500,000 distinct CDR3 sequences, about 20% seen once. The sample was also reused in another study, on T cells expressing NK-cell markers.

The specimen sequenced was CD4+ T cells sorted from blood. These receptor sequences come from a woman between 18 and 29 years old in good health.

Turning to this clonotype: Mismatch with germline at one junction end may stem from a read error. This chain uses TRBV12-3 or TRBV12-4 with TRBJ2-1; D possibly matches TRBD1 or TRBD2 (5 bases each). This CDR3 has 14 residues. In DNA, the CDR3 is TGTGCCACAAGGGACCCTAGCTCCCACAATGAGCAGTTCTTC. It encodes CATRDPSSHNEQFF.

This clonotype was recorded a few times. The CDR3 DNA reads as TGCTCGGGACTAGCGGGATCCACAGATACGCAGTATTTT. Its protein product is CSGLAGSTDTQYF. The chain couples TRBV20-1 to TRBJ2-3; 13 positions agree with TRBD2. This CDR3 is 13 amino acids long. Germline lookup yields CDR1 DFQATT and CDR2 SNEGSKA (reference sequence).

The chain combines TRBV7-2 with TRBJ2-1; TRBD2 aligns across 8 bases. The trim removed 5 bases at V and 4 bases at J, leaving 7 bases unmatched. The CDR3 is made up of 15 amino acids. CDR1 SGHTA and CDR2 FQGNSA come from the germline V gene. Here the CDR3 reads CASSDSGSVYNEQFF. CDR3 sequence (DNA): TGTGCCAGCAGCGACAGCGGGAGCGTGTACAATGAGCAGTTCTTC.

This clonotype occurred many times. The chain recombines TRBV29-1 with TRBJ2-1, with a tentative D call TRBD1 (5 bases). The germline V gene encodes CDR1 SQVTM and CDR2 ANQGSEA. The ends were cut back, 4 bases at V and 2 bases at J, with 15 bases in the middle. The CDR3 covers 15 residues. CDR3 region: CSVVGYFRAYNEQFF. The CDR3 nucleotides are TGCAGCGTTGTCGGGTACTTCAGGGCCTACAATGAGCAGTTCTTC.

CDR3 bases: TGTGCCAGCAGTTACTGGAGCGCTACTCCCTACGAGCAGTACTTC. It specifies CASSYWSATPYEQYF. The rearrangement joins TRBV6-5 to TRBJ2-7; no clear D. From germline, CDR1 is MNHEY and CDR2 SVGAGI. V was trimmed by 1 base and J by 2 bases, leaving 12 bases between them. The CDR3 runs to 15 residues.

This clonotype was observed a handful of times. The genes are TRBV20-1 and TRBJ1-2; D gene unclear. The CDR3 extends over 13 amino acids. Germline CDR1 and CDR2: DFQATT and SNEGSKA (reference sequence). V gave up 5 bases and J gave up 3 bases, with 13 bases separating them. This CDR3 is CSAEPRPHYGYTF. The CDR3, as DNA: TGCAGTGCTGAGCCGCGACCCCACTATGGCTACACCTTC.

This clonotype was seen many times. This chain uses TRBV5-1 with TRBJ2-7; D is uncertain. In germline, CDR1 is SGHRS, CDR2 YFSETQ. This CDR3 comprises 14 residues. The V gene lost 4 bases and the J gene lost 1 base, with 12 bases spanning the gap. The CDR3: CASSRGPESYEQYF. The CDR3, as DNA: TGCGCCAGCAGCCGCGGCCCGGAATCCTACGAGCAGTACTTC. The variable domain in full, completed from reference TRBV5-1 and TRBJ2-7, reads KAGVTQTPRYLIKTRGQQVTLSCSPISGHRSVSWYQQTPGQGLQFLFEYFSETQRNKGNFPGRFSGRQFSNSRSEMNVSTLELGDSALYLCASSRGPESYEQYFGPGTRLTVT.

This clonotype was observed a handful of times. V usage is TRBV5-1 and J usage is TRBJ2-7; 7 bases map to TRBD1. CDR3 length: 16 amino acids. Germline V gene data show CDR1 as SGHRS and CDR2 as YFSETQ. With 3 bases clipped from V and 5 bases from J, the junction kept 14 bases outside the gene matches. CDR3 sequence: CASSWAPGGSSDEQYF. The CDR3 DNA reads as TGCGCCAGCAGCTGGGCCCCAGGGGGTTCTTCGGACGAGCAGTACTTC.

This clonotype was picked up one time. Here the CDR3 reads CASSLGQGLLTGELFF. The DNA for the CDR3 is TGTGCCAGCAGCTTGGGACAGGGGCTCTTAACCGGGGAGCTGTTTTTT. The chain combines TRBV7-9 with TRBJ2-2; TRBD1 agrees at 10 bases. The germline gives CDR1 SEHNR, CDR2 FQNEAQ (reference sequence). The length of the CDR3 is 16 residues. J gave up 5 bases and V 3 bases, and 6 bases lay outside the gene matches.

This clonotype has a count of ten or more. The CDR3 loop reads CASSLSSWGTKNGYTF. The CDR3 DNA sequence: TGTGCCAGCAGCTTGAGTTCATGGGGGACAAAGAACGGCTACACCTTC. The rearrangement uses TRBV7-2 and TRBJ1-2, with D perhaps matching TRBD1 (6 bases). V lost 3 bases to trimming and J lost 8 bases, with 22 bases between them. CDR3 length: 16 amino acids. Germline loops: CDR1 SGHTA, CDR2 FQGNSA.

This clonotype was seen only a few times. The J gene is TRBJ1-5, the V gene TRBV29-1, with unresolved D. Trimming stripped 1 base from V and 4 bases from J, with 17 bases between. Germline V gene lookup returns CDR1 SQVTM and CDR2 ANQGSEA. The CDR3 is made up of 16 amino acids. CDR3 in amino acids: CSVEVEGLRVNQPQHF. CDR3 in DNA: TGCAGCGTTGAAGTAGAAGGGCTAAGGGTTAATCAGCCCCAGCATTTT.

This clonotype was detected a few times. The CDR3, as DNA: TGTGCCAGCAGAAGGACTACCGGCACAGATACGCAGTATTTT. Amino acid sequence: CASRRTTGTDTQYF. This sequence joins TRBV12-3 or TRBV12-4 and TRBJ2-3; possible D gene TRBD2, 6 bases. Trimming cost V 6 bases and J 1 base, with 11 bases left between them. This CDR3 spans 14 amino acids.

J is TRBJ2-1 and V is TRBV24-1; TRBD2 matches 9 bases. This CDR3 comprises 17 residues. CDR1 and CDR2 (germline): KGHDR, SFDVKD. The V and J ends lost 6 bases and 4 bases, in that order; junction bases with no gene match: 12. The DNA for the CDR3 is TGTGCCACCAGTCACCCTAGCGGGACGGGGGATTACAATGAGCAGTTCTTC. Amino acid sequence: CATSHPSGTGDYNEQFF.

This clonotype occurred a few times. The chain is built from TRBV6-1 and TRBJ2-1; D possibly uses TRBD1 or TRBD2 (5 bases each). This CDR3 has 13 residues. Trimming removed 8 bases at V and 7 bases at J, with 15 bases between. Germline CDR1 MNHNS, CDR2 SASEGT. As DNA, the CDR3 is TGTGCCAGCTTGGGACGCGGCTCGAATGAGCAGTTCTTC. Protein: CASLGRGSNEQFF.

A few counts support this clonotype. The rearrangement uses TRBV6-2 or TRBV6-3 and TRBJ2-1, with 15 bases fitting TRBD2. The germline V gene encodes CDR1 MNHEY and CDR2 SVGEGT. With V trimmed by 6 bases and J by 8 bases, 5 bases remained unmatched. This CDR3 is built from 15 residues. The CDR3 region is CASRPGLAGGDEQFF. CDR3 nucleotides: TGTGCCAGCAGACCGGGACTAGCGGGAGGTGATGAGCAGTTCTTC.